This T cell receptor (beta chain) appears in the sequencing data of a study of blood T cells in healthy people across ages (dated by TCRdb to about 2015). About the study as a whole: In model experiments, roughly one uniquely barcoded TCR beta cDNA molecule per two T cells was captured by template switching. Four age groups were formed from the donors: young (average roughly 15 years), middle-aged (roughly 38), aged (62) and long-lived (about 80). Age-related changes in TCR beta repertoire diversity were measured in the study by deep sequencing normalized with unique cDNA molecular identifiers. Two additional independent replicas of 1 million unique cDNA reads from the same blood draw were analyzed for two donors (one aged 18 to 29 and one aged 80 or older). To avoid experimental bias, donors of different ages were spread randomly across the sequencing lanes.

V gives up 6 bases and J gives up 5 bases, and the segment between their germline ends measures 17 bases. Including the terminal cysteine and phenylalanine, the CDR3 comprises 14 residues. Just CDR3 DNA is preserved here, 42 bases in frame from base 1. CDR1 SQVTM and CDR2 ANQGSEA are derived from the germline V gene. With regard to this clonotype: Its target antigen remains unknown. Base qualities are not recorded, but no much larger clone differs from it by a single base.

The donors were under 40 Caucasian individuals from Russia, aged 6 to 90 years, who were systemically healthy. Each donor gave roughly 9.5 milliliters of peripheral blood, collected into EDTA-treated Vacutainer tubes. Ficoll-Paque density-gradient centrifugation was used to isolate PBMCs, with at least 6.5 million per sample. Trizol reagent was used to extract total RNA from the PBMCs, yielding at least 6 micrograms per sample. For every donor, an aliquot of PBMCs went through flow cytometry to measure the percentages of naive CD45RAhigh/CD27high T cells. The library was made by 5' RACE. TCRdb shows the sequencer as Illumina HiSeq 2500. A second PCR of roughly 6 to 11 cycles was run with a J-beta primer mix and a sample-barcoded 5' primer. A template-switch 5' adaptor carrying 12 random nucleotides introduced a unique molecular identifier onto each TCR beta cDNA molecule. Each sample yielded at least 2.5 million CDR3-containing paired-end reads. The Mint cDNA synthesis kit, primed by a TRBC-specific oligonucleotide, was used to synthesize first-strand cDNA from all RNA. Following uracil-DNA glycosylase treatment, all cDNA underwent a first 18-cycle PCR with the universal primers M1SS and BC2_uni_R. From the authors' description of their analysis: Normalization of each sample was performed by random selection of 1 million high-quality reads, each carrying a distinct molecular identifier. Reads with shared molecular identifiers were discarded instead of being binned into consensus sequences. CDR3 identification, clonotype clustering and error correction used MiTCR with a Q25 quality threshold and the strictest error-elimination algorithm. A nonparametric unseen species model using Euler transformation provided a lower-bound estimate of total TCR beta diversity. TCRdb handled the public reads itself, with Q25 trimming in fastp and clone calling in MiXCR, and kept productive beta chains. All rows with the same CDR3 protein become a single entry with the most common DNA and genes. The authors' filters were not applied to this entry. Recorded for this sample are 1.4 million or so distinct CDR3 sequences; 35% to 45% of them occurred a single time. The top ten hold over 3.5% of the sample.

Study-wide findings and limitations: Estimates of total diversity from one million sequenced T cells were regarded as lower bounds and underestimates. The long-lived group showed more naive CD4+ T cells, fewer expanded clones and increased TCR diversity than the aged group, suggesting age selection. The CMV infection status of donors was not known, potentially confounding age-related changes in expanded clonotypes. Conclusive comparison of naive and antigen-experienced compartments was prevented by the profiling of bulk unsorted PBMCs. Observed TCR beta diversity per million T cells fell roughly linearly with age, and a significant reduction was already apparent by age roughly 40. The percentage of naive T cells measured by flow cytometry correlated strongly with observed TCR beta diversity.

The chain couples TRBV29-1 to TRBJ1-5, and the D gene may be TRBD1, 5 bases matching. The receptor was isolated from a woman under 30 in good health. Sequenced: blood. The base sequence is TGCAGCGTGGCGACGGGGCCCCATGATCAGCCCCAGCATTTT. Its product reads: CSVATGPHDQPQHF.